This record looks at one T cell receptor (beta chain) sequence and its context. Which antigen it targets is not known. Base qualities were left out, and no much larger clone turns up one base away. V has 6 bases trimmed and J has 5 bases trimmed; junction bases matching no gene number 18. The CDR1 and CDR2 encoded by the germline V gene (reference sequence) are MNHEY and SMNVEV. The CDR3 spans 18 residues, from the cysteine through the phenylalanine. Of all the DNA, just the CDR3 is kept, 54 bases in frame from base 1. These data come from a study of blood T cell repertoires in COVID-19 (dated by TCRdb to 2020 to 2022). For context, the study as a whole: Samples from collaborators originated in the United States, Italy and Spain and spanned both the acute and convalescent phases of COVID-19. The samples were drawn from two sources: the first 160 participants of the ongoing ImmuneRACE study, and 950 to 1,500 subjects contributed by 6 global collaborators. The prospective study material was composed of cDNA or gDNA derived from T cells, B-cell-depleted T cells, or PBMCs. The repertoires were released in a freely available public database intended as a resource for research on the immune response to SARS-CoV-2. HLA class I and class II types, where available, came from metadata supplied by the sample provider rather than from assay-based typing. A de-identified subject ID, COVID-19 status, age in years and sex were almost always included in the sample metadata. Subjects who had been exposed to COVID-19, were actively infected with it, or had recovered from it provided the deeply sampled blood TCRbeta repertoires that made up the dataset. The study at large found these results: The amount of clinical and demographic metadata varied by source and participant and was provided uncurated.

TCRbeta CDR3 regions were amplified from genomic DNA using the immunoSEQ Assay, a bias-controlled multiplex PCR. The original methods were these. The number of nucleated cells in each sample was estimated from the amplification of reference gene primers within the assay. To quantify the absolute abundance of each unique TCRbeta CDR3 rearrangement, sequence reads were collapsed and filtered. Productive Simpson clonality was computed per sample as the square root of Simpson's diversity index over productive rearrangements. Imported from immuneACCESS, the table was reduced by TCRdb to in-frame sequences with V and J called. These copies leave out some clones; in studies compared against another copy, an unresolved V gene accounts for under half, and the cause of the remainder is not known. That table furnishes V, J and clone size, whereas the DNA furnished D and trimming. This sample holds approximately 170,000 clones; approximately 84% were observed only once. Roughly 3% of the sample comes from the top ten.

Enrolling through a virtual design, the prospective study's participants ranged in age from roughly 18 to 95 years and lived across approximately 25 United States geographic areas. To assign participants to cohorts, the prospective study relied on clinical history that participants themselves reported in a screening survey and a study questionnaire. ImmuneRACE Cohort 3 recovered participants were defined by two consecutive negative NP/OP PCR tests, healthcare professional clearance, or symptom resolution. Mobile phlebotomists in the prospective study collected whole blood, serum and a nasopharyngeal or oropharyngeal swab from every participant. Participants in the prospective study had the option to provide additional blood draws and questionnaires over a roughly 2-month period. Prospective study blood samples were shipped either frozen or at room temperature before DNA extraction.

Sequenced input: PBMCs or T cells enriched from blood (not recorded which). Here the chain combines TRBV27 and TRBJ1-5; the central 8 bases match TRBD1. The sequence derives from a woman aged 25 to 39 who had recovered from COVID-19. The sequenced DNA: TGTGCCAGCAGCCCTTGGGTTAGCACAGGGGGAATTGATCAGCCCCAGCATTTT. This sequence encodes CASSPWVSTGGIDQPQHF.